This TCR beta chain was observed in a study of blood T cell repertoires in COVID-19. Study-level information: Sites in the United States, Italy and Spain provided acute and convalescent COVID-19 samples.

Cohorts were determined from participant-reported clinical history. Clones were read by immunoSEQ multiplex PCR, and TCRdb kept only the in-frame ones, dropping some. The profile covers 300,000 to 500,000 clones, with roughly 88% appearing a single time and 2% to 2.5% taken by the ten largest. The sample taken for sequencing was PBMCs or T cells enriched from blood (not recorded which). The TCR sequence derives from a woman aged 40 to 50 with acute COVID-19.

The CDR3 region has the DNA TGCAGTGCTACTCATGGCTACACCTTC. Amino acids: CSATHGYTF. V gene TRBV20-1 combines with J gene TRBJ1-2; unclear D gene. V lost 4 bases, J lost 6 bases, and 3 bases lay in between. Germline assignment: CDR1 DFQATT and CDR2 SNEGSKA (reference sequence). The CDR3 loop spans 9 amino acids.